This TCR beta chain emerged from a study of cytomegalovirus exposure and HLA in healthy donors. Use of 60 Vbeta and 13 Jbeta primers characterized the PCR. Authors' methods: In a later analysis, approximately 80 million unique TCR beta chains included roughly 11 million shared by two or more donors. Here immunoSEQ multiplex PCR was the method, and the copy in TCRdb shows in-frame clones only, minus some. V, J and clone size were drawn from that table, and D and trimming were deduced from the DNA. Among around 200,000 clones listed, more than 60% were seen once. Study results and caveats: A highly shared variant cluster was judged a likely technical artifact. The analysis excluded some indistinguishable V segments, including TRBV6-2 and TRBV6-3. Productive status was seen about 90% or about 30% of the time for most TCR beta V segments in an earlier analysis.

As for this clone: The antigen is unknown.

Germline V lookup: CDR1 LNHDA, CDR2 SQIVND (reference sequence). The V segment lost 3 bases and the J segment 2 bases; nucleotides outside the gene matches: 6. The CDR3 is 16 amino acids. The chain employs TRBV19 and TRBJ1-5; TRBD1 matches at 8 bases. Input material: PBMCs. The clonotype comes from a female donor in good health and CMV-seronegative. The CDR3 nucleotides are TGTGCCAGTAGTATGGGACAGGTGTCCCGCAATCAGCCCCAGCATTTT. This gives the protein CASSMGQVSRNQPQHF.